The 29 T cell receptor beta chains below were found in one sample sequenced in a study of blood T cell repertoires in COVID-19. The assay was immunoSEQ multiplex PCR, and TCRdb's table has in-frame clones only and misses some. The sample includes approximately 160,000 clones, 90% of them seen just once. The sequencing input was peripheral blood. These receptors all come from a man in his 60s with active or convalescent COVID-19.

The chain links TRBV19 to TRBJ1-5; TRBD1 is a possible D gene (5 bases). This CDR3 contains 14 residues. Per germline, CDR1 LNHDA and CDR2 SQIVND (reference sequence). Trimming shortened V by 2 bases and J by 6 bases, and 11 bases separated the two germline ends. The chain's CDR3 is CASSISRVSQPQHF. CDR3 in DNA: TGTGCCAGTAGTATAAGCAGGGTGAGTCAGCCCCAGCATTTT. Looking up the rest from reference TRBV19 and TRBJ1-5 gives the full variable domain: DGGITQSPKYLFRKEGQNVTLSCEQNLNHDAMYWYRQDPGQGLRLIYYSQIVNDFQKGDIAEGYSVSREKKESFPLTVTSAQKNPTAFYLCASSISRVSQPQHFGDGTRLSIL.

This clone was seen a single time. This rearrangement joins TRBV19 to TRBJ1-5; 10 bases align to TRBD1. This CDR3 spans 16 amino acids. V was pared by 3 bases and J by 2 bases, with 4 bases of the junction left unmatched. Germline CDR1 reads LNHDA; CDR2 reads SQIVND (reference sequence). The CDR3 loop is CASSITGTGGNQPQHF. The CDR3 coding sequence is TGTGCCAGTAGTATTACCGGGACAGGGGGCAATCAGCCCCAGCATTTT. The full variable domain, rest sourced from reference TRBV19 and TRBJ1-5, is DGGITQSPKYLFRKEGQNVTLSCEQNLNHDAMYWYRQDPGQGLRLIYYSQIVNDFQKGDIAEGYSVSREKKESFPLTVTSAQKNPTAFYLCASSITGTGGNQPQHFGDGTRLSIL.

The chain combines TRBV6-1 with TRBJ2-1; 9 positions match TRBD1. CDR1 is MNHNS and CDR2 is SASEGT in the germline V gene. The trim removed 3 bases at V and 3 bases at J, leaving 9 bases unmatched. The CDR3 contains 17 residues. The CDR3 DNA reads TGTGCCAGCAGTGATGGGCGAACGGGACAGGGCTACAATGAGCAGTTCTTC. Protein product: CASSDGRTGQGYNEQFF.

The CDR3 sequence is CSVRNRDTEAFF. CDR3 DNA sequence: TGCAGCGTTCGGAACAGGGACACTGAAGCTTTCTTT. The J gene is TRBJ1-1, the V gene TRBV29-1, with a tentative D call TRBD1 (6 bases). Trimming removed 5 bases at V and 3 bases at J, with 10 bases between. Per the germline V gene, CDR1 is SQVTM and CDR2 is ANQGSEA. This CDR3 comprises 12 residues.

This clone came up once. The chain joins TRBV5-1 to TRBJ2-5, with 10 bases lining up with TRBD2. V gave up 1 base and J gave up 2 bases; unmatched junction bases: 2. The CDR3 covers 15 residues. Germline lookup yields CDR1 SGHRS and CDR2 YFSETQ. The CDR3 region is CASSLTGLAQETQYF. The DNA for the CDR3 is TGCGCCAGCAGCTTGACGGGACTAGCGCAAGAGACCCAGTACTTC.

V usage is TRBV19 and J usage is TRBJ1-5, with 7 bases that match TRBD1. The CDR3 runs to 14 residues. V trimming: 4 bases; J trimming: 6 bases; junction bases outside the gene matches: 6. Germline V gives CDR1 LNHDA, CDR2 SQIVND (reference sequence). This chain's CDR3 is CASSTSGGGQPQHF. For the CDR3, the DNA is TGTGCCAGTAGTACTTCAGGGGGAGGTCAGCCCCAGCATTTT.

V usage is TRBV19 and J usage is TRBJ2-7, with 9 bases fitting TRBD1. Trimming at V came to 0 bases and at J to 2 bases, leaving 8 bases not matched to a gene. Germline V gene data show CDR1 as LNHDA and CDR2 as SQIVND (reference sequence). CDR3 length equals 17 residues. The chain's CDR3 is CASSIDLGRTGAYEQYF. The CDR3 DNA reads as TGTGCCAGTAGTATAGACCTAGGGAGGACAGGGGCCTACGAGCAGTACTTC.

The chain recombines TRBV7-9 with TRBJ1-4; TRBD1 is a possible D gene (5 bases). V was cut by 5 bases and J by 0 bases, with 7 bases left in between. The germline V gene has CDR1 SEHNR and CDR2 FQNEAQ (reference sequence). The CDR3 totals 14 residues. Here the CDR3 DNA reads TGTGCCAGCAGCCCAGGGCCAACTAATGAAAAACTGTTTTTT. It encodes CASSPGPTNEKLFF.

The chain uses TRBV19 and TRBJ2-7; 9 bases map to TRBD1. The CDR3 runs 15 residues. After removal of 4 bases from V and 4 bases from J, the junction contained 8 bases not matched to a gene. CDR1 LNHDA and CDR2 SQIVND come from the germline V gene (reference sequence). The CDR3 DNA reads TGTGCCAGTAGTACTGGGGGACAGGGTGGTTACGAGCAGTACTTC. The encoded protein is CASSTGGQGGYEQYF.

The sample holds one count of this clone. The rearrangement uses TRBV9 and TRBJ2-5, with D possibly being TRBD2 (6 bases). This CDR3 has 13 residues. CDR1 is SGDLS and CDR2 is YYNGEE in the germline V gene. V lost 4 bases, J lost 4 bases, and 11 bases lay in between. Here the CDR3 reads CASSSPGGETQYF. Written as DNA, the CDR3 is TGTGCCAGCAGCAGTCCCGGGGGAGAGACCCAGTACTTC.

This clone was seen a handful of times. The V and J genes are TRBV6-4 and TRBJ1-2; 10 positions match TRBD1. The CDR3 spans 16 residues. CDR1 and CDR2 from the germline V gene are MRHNA and SNTAGT. Unmatched junction bases numbered 10, after V lost 2 bases and J lost 7 bases. Here the CDR3 DNA reads TGTGCCAGCAGTGACCCCGGGACAGGGGTACAGGGTGGCTACACCTTC. It codes for CASSDPGTGVQGGYTF.

V is TRBV29-1 and J is TRBJ1-1; TRBD1 is a possible D gene (5 bases). The CDR3 has 14 residues. CDR1 is SQVTM, CDR2 ANQGSEA, per germline. Trimming stripped 6 bases from V and 1 base from J, with 15 bases between. This CDR3 reads CSVVTGTSNTEAFF. The CDR3 nucleotides are TGCAGCGTAGTAACCGGGACTTCGAACACTGAAGCTTTCTTT. The whole variable domain, remainder taken from reference TRBV29-1 and TRBJ1-1, is SAVISQKPSRDICQRGTSLTIQCQVDSQVTMMFWYRQQPGQSLTLIATANQGSEATYESGFVIDKFPISRPNLTFSTLTVSNMSPEDSSIYLCSVVTGTSNTEAFFGQGTRLTVV.

The DNA for the CDR3 is TGCGCCAGCAGTGGACAGGTTCAGCCCCAGCATTTT. Translating gives CASSGQVQPQHF. The J gene is TRBJ1-5, the V gene TRBV10-2; D may be TRBD1 (6 bases). The CDR3 has 12 residues. CDR1 is WSHSY and CDR2 is SAAADI in the germline V gene. V was shortened by 4 bases and J by 6 bases, with 7 bases between the two germline ends.

The chain has TRBV25-1 and TRBJ2-2, with 10 bases lining up with TRBD2. The germline gives CDR1 MGHDK, CDR2 SYGVNS. J was trimmed by 7 bases and V by 8 bases; bases with no gene match: 7. CDR3 length: 14 residues. The chain's CDR3 is CASSDSGRFGELFF. The DNA for the CDR3 is TGTGCCAGCTCGGATAGCGGGAGGTTCGGGGAGCTGTTTTTT.

This chain connects TRBV19 to TRBJ2-5; the match to TRBD1 covers 12 bases. The CDR3 loop spans 17 amino acids. V lost 2 bases, J lost 4 bases, and 8 bases stayed unmatched. Germline loops: CDR1 LNHDA, CDR2 SQIVND (reference sequence). CDR3 DNA sequence: TGTGCCAGTAGTATATCGGGGACAGGGGGCTCGGGAGAGACCCAGTACTTC. Its protein product is CASSISGTGGSGETQYF.

The rearrangement joins TRBV6-5 to TRBJ1-1; 7 positions match TRBD1. The CDR3 runs 12 residues. The trim removed 0 bases at V and 11 bases at J, leaving 3 bases unmatched. CDR1 is MNHEY, CDR2 SVGAGI, per germline. CDR3: CASSYSQGQAFF. The CDR3 nucleotides are TGTGCCAGCAGTTACTCGCAGGGACAGGCTTTCTTT.

The chain couples TRBV14 to TRBJ2-3; no clear D. This CDR3 has 15 residues. Germline V gives CDR1 SGHDN, CDR2 FVKESK. Trimming took off 1 base at V and 0 bases at J, with 8 bases between the two ends. In DNA form, the CDR3 reads TGTGCCAGCAGCCAAGGCAGGTCTAGCACAGATACGCAGTATTTT. This encodes CASSQGRSSTDTQYF.

V is TRBV19 and J is TRBJ1-5; D uncertain. The CDR3 runs 15 residues. Germline lookup yields CDR1 LNHDA and CDR2 SQIVND (reference sequence). Trimming removed 7 bases at V and 0 bases at J, with 13 bases between. For the CDR3, the DNA is TGTGCCAGTACCCCGCTACTAGATAGCAATCAGCCCCAGCATTTT. Translating gives CASTPLLDSNQPQHF.

The chain joins TRBV9 to TRBJ2-3, with TRBD2 as a possible D gene (6 bases). The CDR3 is 16 amino acids. V was cut by 3 bases and J by 1 base, with 15 bases left in between. Germline values: CDR1 SGDLS, CDR2 YYNGEE. The CDR3 spells CASSARSPGGTDTQYF. As DNA, the CDR3 is TGTGCCAGCAGCGCGAGGTCCCCGGGGGGCACAGATACGCAGTATTTT.

The rearrangement uses TRBV6-2 or TRBV6-3 and TRBJ2-3; D may be TRBD1 (6 bases). V was cut by 5 bases and J by 4 bases, with 10 bases left in between. Germline CDR1 MNHEY, CDR2 SVGEGT. The CDR3 loop spans 13 amino acids. For the CDR3, the DNA is TGTGCCAGCAGTAAAGGGACACCAGATACGCAGTATTTT. Residues: CASSKGTPDTQYF.

The rearrangement joins TRBV18 to TRBJ1-2; 9 nucleotides match TRBD1. The J segment lost 4 bases and the V segment lost 1 base, leaving 4 bases of the junction unmatched. The CDR3 covers 15 residues. In germline, CDR1 is KGHSH, CDR2 LQKENI. The CDR3 region is CASSPLGQGSYGYTF. CDR3 nucleotides: TGTGCCAGCTCACCACTAGGACAGGGGTCCTATGGCTACACCTTC.

As for this clone: Other DNA sequences in this sample translate to the same CDR3. The chain links TRBV7-9 to TRBJ1-2; TRBD1 matches 7 bases. This CDR3 region has 13 residues. The ends lost 5 bases at V and 3 bases at J; junction bases unmatched: 3. CDR1 and CDR2 from the germline V gene are SEHNR and FQNEAQ (reference sequence). CDR3 bases: TGTGCCAGCAGCCTAGGGACAGACTATGGCTACACCTTC. This translates into CASSLGTDYGYTF.

The chain carries TRBV5-8 and TRBJ1-5, with D possibly TRBD1 on 5 matching bases. CDR3 length equals 14 residues. Germline loops: CDR1 SGHTS, CDR2 YDEGEE. Trimming took 5 bases from V and 4 from J, leaving 13 bases between them. This CDR3 reads CASRGQAGNQPQHF. The CDR3 DNA is TGTGCCAGCAGGGGGCAGGCGGGAAATCAGCCCCAGCATTTT. The full variable domain, with the rest looked up from reference TRBV5-8 and TRBJ1-5, is EAGVTQSPTHLIKTRGQQATLRCSPISGHTSVYWYQQALGLGLQFLLWYDEGEERNRGNFPPRFSGRQFPNYSSELNVNALELEDSALYLCASRGQAGNQPQHFGDGTRLSIL.

The gene calls are TRBV4-2 and TRBJ1-2, with 8 positions matching TRBD1. The CDR3 spans 15 residues. The V and J ends lost 0 bases and 5 bases, in that order; junction bases with no gene match: 5. Per the germline V gene, CDR1 is LGHNA and CDR2 is YNFKEQ. The CDR3 bases are TGTGCCAGCAGCCAAGATGTAGGACAGGGTTATGGCTACACCTTC. Protein product: CASSQDVGQGYGYTF.

A single count supports this clone. The chain links TRBV3-1 (or the pseudogene TRBV3-2) to TRBJ1-2; D remains ambiguous. The CDR3 runs 16 residues. Trimming removed 4 bases at V and 6 bases at J, with 21 bases between. CDR1 is LGHDT and CDR2 is YNNKEL in the germline V gene (reference sequence). Written as DNA, the CDR3 is TGTGCCAGCAGCCCCTTACTATTGAGGCGCGGGAATGGCTACACCTTC. Its translation is CASSPLLLRRGNGYTF.

In this sample, this clone turned up once. This chain connects TRBV6-6 to TRBJ2-5; 14 bases align to TRBD2. The germline gives CDR1 MNHNY, CDR2 SVGAGI (reference sequence). The CDR3 runs 15 residues. Germline trimming cut 6 bases from V and 1 base from J; bases unmatched to any gene: 1. CDR3 nucleotides: TGTGCCAGCAGGGGACTAGCGGGGGTCCAAGAGACCCAGTACTTC. Amino acids: CASRGLAGVQETQYF.

CDR3 region: CAIRTGGARNYGYTF. CDR3 bases: TGTGCCATCAGGACTGGGGGGGCCAGGAACTATGGCTACACCTTC. The chain links TRBV10-3 to TRBJ1-2, with D possibly matching TRBD1 (6 bases). Germline V gene sequence: CDR1 ENHRY, CDR2 SYGVKD. The CDR3 length is 15 residues. V was clipped by 6 bases and J by 2 bases, with 16 bases between them.

This clone was found once. V usage is TRBV5-1 and J usage is TRBJ1-5, with D possibly TRBD1 on 6 matching bases. CDR3 length: 15 amino acids. Trimming cost V 4 bases and J 4 bases, with 15 bases left between them. Looked up from germline, CDR1 is SGHRS and CDR2 is YFSETQ. CDR3 sequence (DNA): TGCGCCAGCAGCCAAACGACAGGTCCGAATCAGCCCCAGCATTTT. Translation: CASSQTTGPNQPQHF.

The V and J genes are TRBV25-1 and TRBJ1-1; D remains ambiguous. Germline V CDR1 and CDR2: MGHDK, SYGVNS. Trimming shortened V by 0 bases and J by 4 bases, and 15 bases separated the two germline ends. There are 16 residues in the CDR3. CDR3 in amino acids: CASSEYRLGRATEAFF. DNA of the CDR3: TGTGCCAGCAGTGAATATAGGCTAGGGCGGGCCACTGAAGCTTTCTTT.